What follows are 4 T cell receptor beta chains derived from one specimen sequenced in a study of identical twins' blood T cells. TCRdb used MiXCR to reprocess the 5' RACE reads, holding one entry per CDR3 protein. The table records a few hundred thousand distinct CDR3 sequences, roughly 31% of them present only once. The sample comprised PBMCs. These receptors originate from a woman aged 18 to 55 in good health.

This clonotype has only a few counts. J is TRBJ1-4 and V is TRBV11-3, with unresolved D. V was pared by 5 bases and J by 8 bases, with 18 bases between. The germline V gene encodes CDR1 SGHNT and CDR2 YENEEA. This CDR3 has 15 residues. CDR3: CASSVYPRPREKLFF. For the CDR3, the DNA is TGTGCCAGCAGCGTCTACCCACGCCCCAGGGAAAAACTGTTTTTT. Full variable domain (outside the CDR3, taken from reference TRBV11-3 and TRBJ1-4): EAGVVQSPRYKIIEKKQPVAFWCNPISGHNTLYWYLQNLGQGPELLIRYENEEAVDDSQLPKDRFSAERLKGVDSTLKIQPAELGDSAVYLCASSVYPRPREKLFFGSGTQLSVL.

This clonotype has a handful of counts. The chain links TRBV6-2 or TRBV6-3 to TRBJ2-1; D may match TRBD1 or TRBD2 (6 bases each). The CDR3 sequence is 12 residues long. Trimming took 7 bases from V and 8 from J, leaving 12 bases between them. Germline CDR1 and CDR2: MNHEY and SVGEGT. The DNA for the CDR3 is TGTGCCAGCACTCCTAGGGGGGATGAGCAGTTCTTC. Amino acids: CASTPRGDEQFF.

A single count supports this clonotype. The CDR3 is CASSVNRKQPQHF. CDR3 bases: TGCGCCAGCAGCGTTAACAGGAAACAGCCCCAGCATTTT. This chain connects TRBV5-1 to TRBJ1-5, with TRBD1 as a possible D gene (5 bases). The CDR3 is 13 amino acids. The germline V gene has CDR1 SGHRS and CDR2 YFSETQ. Trimming shortened V by 4 bases and J by 7 bases, and 12 bases separated the two germline ends.

This clonotype was recorded only once. The rearrangement joins TRBV7-2 to TRBJ2-3; maybe TRBD1 (6 bases). Germline V gene data show CDR1 as SGHTA and CDR2 as FQGNSA. V lost 5 bases to trimming and J lost 6 bases, with 15 bases between them. This CDR3 has 14 amino acids. The CDR3 nucleotides are TGTGCCAGCAGCCAGGGGTGGAATAGGGATACGCAGTATTTT. This translates into CASSQGWNRDTQYF.